This TCR beta chain derives from a study of blood T cells in healthy people across ages. Germline V lookup: CDR1 SEHNR, CDR2 FQNEAQ (reference sequence). With 3 bases removed from V and 8 bases from J, the gap between germline ends came to 8 bases. The CDR3 covers 12 residues. This clonotype was seen a few times. What it recognizes is unknown. Isolating PBMCs gave at least 6.5 million of these cells per sample. Through a sample-barcoded 5' primer and a J-beta primer mix, a second PCR was run for roughly 7 to 12 cycles. The yield of each sample was at least 2.5 million CDR3-containing paired-end reads. TCRdb reanalysed the 5' RACE reads using MiXCR and keeps one entry per CDR3 protein. This table has some 920,000 distinct CDR3 sequences, about 51% appearing once. Study outcomes and limitations: The long-lived group displayed more naive CD4+ cells, plus higher diversity, than the aged donors did.

The chain uses TRBV7-9 and TRBJ2-1; D gene unclear. The sample comprised blood. The clonotype comes from a woman in her sixties in good health. CDR3 sequence (DNA): TGTGCCAGCAGCTTCGAGGCGGATGAGCAGTTCTTC. It translates to CASSFEADEQFF.